These 26 T cell receptor beta chains share one sample of origin, sequenced in a study of T cell repertoires in cytomegalovirus infection. Each CDR3 protein gets one entry after TCRdb re-called the reads with MiXCR. This sample has about 680,000 distinct CDR3 sequences, with 24% found just once. What was sequenced was CD8+ T cells from PBMCs. Receptors were obtained from a human donor in good health (CMV status not recorded). Some clones in this sample may be carry-over from other donors' samples.

The gene calls are TRBV5-1 and TRBJ1-1; D perhaps matches TRBD1 (6 bases). The CDR3 loop spans 17 amino acids. V lost 0 bases to trimming and J lost 1 base, with 16 bases between them. Germline loops: CDR1 SGHRS, CDR2 YFSETQ. Here the CDR3 reads CASSLGWPGEWNTEAFF. In DNA, the CDR3 is TGCGCCAGCAGCTTGGGTTGGCCAGGGGAATGGAACACTGAAGCTTTCTTT.

This chain joins TRBV4-2 and TRBJ2-5; 8 bases are shared with TRBD2. This CDR3 contains 17 residues. V was clipped by 1 base and J by 5 bases; unmatched bases: 12. Per the germline V gene, CDR1 is LGHNA and CDR2 is YNFKEQ. The CDR3 DNA reads as TGTGCCAGCAGCCAAGGAGGACTAGCACTCTCGGGGGAGACCCAGTACTTC. It translates to CASSQGGLALSGETQYF.

There are a few counts of this clonotype. At one end, the junction sequence differs from germline, possibly due to a read error. This chain connects TRBV7-6 to TRBJ2-1; either TRBD1 or TRBD2 may supply D (5 bases each). Germline-derived CDR1 and CDR2 are SGHVS and FNYEAQ. The CDR3 consists of 13 residues. The CDR3 reads CASSPIPGASKLF. The CDR3, as DNA: TGTGCCAGCAGCCCCATTCCCGGGGCAAGCAAACTCTTC.

V and J are TRBV2 and TRBJ2-7; TRBD2 might be the D (5 bases). The CDR3 totals 15 residues. The V and J ends lost 4 bases and 4 bases respectively, with 17 bases between them. Germline V CDR1 and CDR2: SNHLY, FYNNEI. CDR3: CASSAPGSGLYEQYF. The CDR3 bases are TGTGCCAGCAGTGCCCCGGGCTCGGGGTTGTACGAGCAGTACTTC.

This clonotype has just a few counts. The chain combines TRBV19 with TRBJ2-4, with D possibly being TRBD2 (6 bases). The CDR3 sequence is 14 residues long. Germline CDR1 and CDR2: LNHDA and SQIVND (reference sequence). V lost 8 bases and J lost 0, with 11 bases in between. Here the CDR3 DNA reads TGTGCCAGTCAGAGGGGAGGAGCCAAAAACATTCAGTACTTC. This encodes CASQRGGAKNIQYF.

Details on this clonotype: This may stem from a read error, because a much larger clone lies one nucleotide away. The chain employs TRBV28 and TRBJ2-7; the match to TRBD1 covers 7 bases. V was pared by 4 bases and J by 8 bases, with 8 bases of the junction left unmatched. This CDR3 contains 13 residues. Germline V gene data show CDR1 as MDHEN and CDR2 as SYDVKM. The CDR3, as DNA: TGTGCCAGCAGTTACCTACAGGGGTACAAGCAGTACGTC. Translated: CASSYLQGYKQYV.

The rearrangement links TRBV20-1 to TRBJ2-7; D might be TRBD2 (6 bases). CDR3 length: 17 amino acids. The V end was cut by 5 bases, the J end by 0 bases, with 23 bases between. In germline, CDR1 is DFQATT, CDR2 SNEGSKA (reference sequence). The DNA for the CDR3 is TGCAGTGCTCCCCTTCGAATAGGCGGGGACTTCTCCTACGAGCAGTACTTC. Its protein is CSAPLRIGGDFSYEQYF.

V and J are TRBV4-1 and TRBJ2-7; 8 bases line up with TRBD1. CDR1 and CDR2 (germline): MGHRA, YSYEKL. The CDR3 extends over 15 amino acids. The V gene end was trimmed by 1 base and the J gene end by 2 bases; junction bases not matched to a gene: 4. The CDR3 here is CASSQGTGPTYEQYF. In DNA form, the CDR3 reads TGCGCCAGCAGCCAAGGGACAGGGCCCACCTACGAGCAGTACTTC.

The chain carries TRBV6-1 and TRBJ2-2; TRBD2 agrees at 9 bases. Trimming at V came to 5 bases and at J to 4 bases, leaving 2 bases not matched to a gene. The CDR3 extends over 14 amino acids. Looked up from germline, CDR1 is MNHNS and CDR2 is SASEGT. The CDR3 sequence is CASSRGGATGELFF. The CDR3 nucleotides read TGTGCCAGCAGTCGCGGGGGGGCCACCGGGGAGCTGTTTTTT.

This clonotype was found a few times. The gene calls are TRBV20-1 and TRBJ2-5; TRBD2 matches at 13 bases. CDR3 length: 16 residues. Germline V gene lookup returns CDR1 DFQATT and CDR2 SNEGSKA (reference sequence). V lost 3 bases, J lost 5 bases, and 9 bases stayed unmatched. The CDR3 nucleotides are TGCAGTGCTAGCCCTCAACTAGCGGGGGGGCCGGAGACCCAGTACTTC. Translation gives CSASPQLAGGPETQYF.

Only a few counts were recorded for this clonotype. J is TRBJ2-3 and V is TRBV10-3; 9 nucleotides match TRBD1. The germline gives CDR1 ENHRY, CDR2 SYGVKD. This CDR3 comprises 17 residues. Germline trimming cut 6 bases from V and 1 base from J; bases unmatched to any gene: 11. CDR3 sequence: CAIRARQGGGRTDTQYF. CDR3 nucleotides: TGTGCCATCAGAGCAAGACAGGGGGGAGGACGCACAGATACGCAGTATTTT.

Comments on this clonotype: This may arise from a read error, as a much more abundant clone is one base away. The chain joins TRBV7-8 to TRBJ2-7, with D possibly being TRBD2 (5 bases). Germline CDR1 SGHVS, CDR2 FQNEAQ. This CDR3 region has 14 residues. The V end was cut by 5 bases, the J end by 5 bases, with 16 bases between. The CDR3 sequence: CASSPPGELHEQYF. In DNA form, the CDR3 reads TGTGCCAGCAGCCCCCCCGGGGAGTTGCACGAGCAGTACTTC.

In its sample, this clonotype was seen many times. The chain couples TRBV7-9 to TRBJ2-5; 8 positions agree with TRBD1. The J segment lost 5 bases and the V segment lost 5 bases, leaving 10 bases of the junction unmatched. CDR1 and CDR2 (germline): SEHNR, FQNEAQ (reference sequence). The CDR3 totals 15 residues. CDR3 bases: TGTGCCAGCAGCAAAAGACAGGGGCCCCTGGAGACCCAGTACTTC. Translation: CASSKRQGPLETQYF.

At least ten counts were recorded for this clonotype. This rearrangement joins TRBV12-3 or TRBV12-4 to TRBJ2-3; 7 bases align to TRBD2. The CDR3 extends over 17 amino acids. V shed 2 bases and J 3 bases; nucleotides not matched to a gene: 11. Here the CDR3 reads CASSLSRDYLGTDTQYF. Here the CDR3 DNA reads TGTGCCAGCAGTTTAAGCCGGGACTACCTGGGGACAGATACGCAGTATTTT.

The chain employs TRBV4-1 and TRBJ2-7; 9 bases fit TRBD1. The CDR3 covers 15 residues. The V segment lost 3 bases and the J segment 2 bases; nucleotides outside the gene matches: 5. CDR1 and CDR2 from the germline V gene are MGHRA and YSYEKL. The CDR3 reads CASSHPGQGTYEQYV. The CDR3 nucleotides are TGCGCCAGCAGCCACCCGGGACAGGGAACCTACGAGCAGTACGTC.

This clonotype came up a few times. CDR3 DNA sequence: TGTGCCAGCAGCTCCTTCCAAGGGGAGGGTTTATCCTACAATGAGCAGTTCTTC. It codes for CASSSFQGEGLSYNEQFF. The chain recombines TRBV7-9 with TRBJ2-1; 7 positions agree with TRBD2. This CDR3 has 18 residues. Germline lookup yields CDR1 SEHNR and CDR2 FQNEAQ (reference sequence). V shed 4 bases and J 1 base; nucleotides not matched to a gene: 13.

Of note for this clonotype: At one of its ends the junction is not consistent with the germline gene, which may arise from a read error. The gene calls are TRBV7-4 and TRBJ2-1; 10 nucleotides agree with TRBD2. Germline values: CDR1 SGHVT, CDR2 SQSDAQ. The CDR3 is made up of 17 amino acids. This CDR3 is CASNLIPLAGEVDEQFF. The CDR3 DNA sequence: TGTGCCAGCAACTTAATCCCGCTAGCGGGGGAGGTTGATGAGCAGTTCTTC.

This clonotype has more than one count but fewer than ten. This chain links TRBV28 with TRBJ2-1; D gene ambiguous. The CDR3 extends over 16 amino acids. Per the germline V gene, CDR1 is MDHEN and CDR2 is SYDVKM. V shed 2 bases and J shed 7 bases, with 18 bases lying between them. The CDR3 sequence: CASSLVGMLNTNEQFF. CDR3 coding DNA: TGTGCCAGCAGTTTAGTCGGCATGCTTAATACTAATGAGCAGTTCTTC.

This clonotype was observed a few times. The chain links TRBV10-3 to TRBJ2-2, with D perhaps matching TRBD1 (6 bases). Trimming removed 8 bases from V and 7 bases from J, with 17 bases in between. Germline V gives CDR1 ENHRY, CDR2 SYGVKD. The CDR3 has 14 amino acids. CDR3 amino acids: CAIGDPRGFGELFF. The CDR3 coding sequence is TGTGCCATCGGGGATCCCAGGGGATTCGGGGAGCTGTTTTTT.

This clonotype has just a few counts. The rearrangement joins TRBV4-1 to TRBJ2-3; 7 positions match TRBD2. The V gene's germline CDR1 is MGHRA and CDR2 YSYEKL. Unmatched junction bases numbered 5, after V lost 2 bases and J lost 0 bases. This CDR3 is 16 amino acids long. In nucleotides, the CDR3 is TGCGCCAGCAGCCAAAAACTAGCGACTAGCACAGATACGCAGTATTTT. Translation gives CASSQKLATSTDTQYF.

The chain recombines TRBV6-2 or TRBV6-3 with TRBJ2-1; D is possibly TRBD2 (6 bases). The CDR3 totals 16 residues. Trimming removed 8 bases from V and 3 bases from J, with 20 bases in between. Germline V gene lookup returns CDR1 MNHEY and CDR2 SVGEGT. The CDR3 DNA follows: TGTGCCAGCGGCCTTGGGGGGTTGTCGGGCTACAATGAGCAGTTCTTC. It encodes CASGLGGLSGYNEQFF.

The rearrangement uses TRBV7-9 and TRBJ1-4, with D unresolved. Per germline, CDR1 SEHNR and CDR2 FQNEAQ (reference sequence). CDR3 size: 14 residues. V lost 5 bases and J lost 7, with 14 bases in between. CDR3 nucleotides: TGTGCCAGCAGCCCCCGAGAGGGCAGTGAAAAACTGTTTTTT. This encodes CASSPREGSEKLFF.

This clonotype was picked up a small number of times. This rearrangement joins TRBV27 to TRBJ2-1, with TRBD2 identical over 11 bases. The CDR3 length is 15 residues. Germline-derived CDR1 and CDR2 are MNHEY and SMNVEV (reference sequence). After removal of 8 bases from V and 7 bases from J, the junction contained 10 bases not matched to a gene. The CDR3 DNA follows: TGTGCCAGCGGGCTAGCGGGGGGCTTGGGAAATGAGCAGTTCTTC. This translates into CASGLAGGLGNEQFF.

The gene calls are TRBV5-1 and TRBJ2-7; 7 bases map to TRBD1. J gave up 1 base and V 0 bases, and 13 bases lay outside the gene matches. The CDR3 sequence is 18 residues long. CDR1 SGHRS and CDR2 YFSETQ come from the germline V gene. DNA for the CDR3: TGCGCCAGCAGCTTGGTGGACAGGATTCAGGATTCATCCTACGAGCAGTACTTC. Amino acid sequence: CASSLVDRIQDSSYEQYF.

V gene TRBV5-6 combines with J gene TRBJ2-1; 7 bases match TRBD1. This CDR3 is 14 amino acids long. Germline CDR1 reads SGHDT; CDR2 reads YYEEEE. After removal of 2 bases from V and 4 bases from J, the junction contained 3 bases not matched to a gene. CDR3 region: CASSFGRGYNEQFF. The CDR3 bases are TGTGCCAGCAGCTTTGGCAGGGGGTACAATGAGCAGTTCTTC.

Concerning this clonotype itself: It may be a read error: a sequence one base away is much more abundant. This sequence joins TRBV7-2 and TRBJ2-1; D may be TRBD1 or TRBD2 (5 bases each). Looked up from germline, CDR1 is SGHTA and CDR2 is FQGNSA. This CDR3 spans 14 amino acids. The V end was cut by 6 bases, the J end by 8 bases, with 17 bases between. The CDR3 sequence: CASRPWDLPDEQFF. The CDR3 region has the DNA TGTGCCAGCAGACCTTGGGACCTCCCGGATGAGCAGTTCTTC.